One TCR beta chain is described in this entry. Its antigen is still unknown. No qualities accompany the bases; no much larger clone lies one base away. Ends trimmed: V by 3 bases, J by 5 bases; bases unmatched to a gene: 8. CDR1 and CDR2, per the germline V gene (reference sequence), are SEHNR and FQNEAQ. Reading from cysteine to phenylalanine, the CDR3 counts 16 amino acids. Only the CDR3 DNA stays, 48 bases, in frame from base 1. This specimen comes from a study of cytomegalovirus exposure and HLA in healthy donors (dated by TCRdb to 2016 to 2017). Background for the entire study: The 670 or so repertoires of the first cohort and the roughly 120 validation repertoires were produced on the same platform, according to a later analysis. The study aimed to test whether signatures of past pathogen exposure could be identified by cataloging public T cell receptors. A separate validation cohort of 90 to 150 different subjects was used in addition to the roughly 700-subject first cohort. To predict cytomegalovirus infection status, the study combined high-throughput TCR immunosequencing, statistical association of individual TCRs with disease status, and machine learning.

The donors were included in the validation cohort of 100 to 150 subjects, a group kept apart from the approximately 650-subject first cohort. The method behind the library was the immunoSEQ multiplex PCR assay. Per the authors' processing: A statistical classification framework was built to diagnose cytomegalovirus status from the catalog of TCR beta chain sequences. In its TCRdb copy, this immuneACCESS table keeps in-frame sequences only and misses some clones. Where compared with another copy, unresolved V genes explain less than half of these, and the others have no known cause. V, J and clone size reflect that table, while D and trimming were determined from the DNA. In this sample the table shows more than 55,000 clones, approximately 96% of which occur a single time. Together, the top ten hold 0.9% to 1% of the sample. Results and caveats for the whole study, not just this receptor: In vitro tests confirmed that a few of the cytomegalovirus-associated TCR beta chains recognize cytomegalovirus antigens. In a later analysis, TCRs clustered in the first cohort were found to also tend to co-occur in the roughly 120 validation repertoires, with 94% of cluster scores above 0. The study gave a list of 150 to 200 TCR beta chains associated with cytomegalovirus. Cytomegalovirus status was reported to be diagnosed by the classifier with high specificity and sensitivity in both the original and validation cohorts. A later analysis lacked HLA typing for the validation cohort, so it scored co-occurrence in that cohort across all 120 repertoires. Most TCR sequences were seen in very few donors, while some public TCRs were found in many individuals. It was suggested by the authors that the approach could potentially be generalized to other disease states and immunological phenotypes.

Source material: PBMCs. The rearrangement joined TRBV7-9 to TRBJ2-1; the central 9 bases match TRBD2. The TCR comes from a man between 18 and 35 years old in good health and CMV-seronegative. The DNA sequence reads TGTGCCAGCAGCTTTCTTCGGACTAGCGTCGACAATGAGCAGTTCTTC. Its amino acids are CASSFLRTSVDNEQFF.